This TCR beta chain was sequenced for a study of CD8+ T cells in alopecia areata. Study-wide results and limits: Scalp and blood retained many expanded lesional clones during tofacitinib.

About this clone: Its antigen is still unknown.

Treatment defined: oral pan-JAK inhibitor, 5-10 mg twice daily. Peripheral blood and lesional scalp punch biopsies were taken from alopecia areata patients. The CDR3 consists of 14 residues. CDR1 MNHEY and CDR2 SVGAGI come from the germline V gene. The junction had 5 bases not matched to a gene; V was cut back by 5 bases and J by 4 bases. Reverse transcription of extracted RNA yielded cDNA, which provided the sequencing template. TCRdb's table, derived via immunoSEQ multiplex PCR, lists solely in-frame clones and lacks some. The table includes hundreds of thousands of clones, roughly 60% detected once.

The chain joins TRBV6-5 to TRBJ2-5, with 9 bases identical to TRBD2. Sample: CD4+ T cells sorted from blood, taken around week 53, from a patient treated with tofacitinib. The receptor was derived from a human donor with alopecia areata. The CDR3, as DNA: TGTGCCAGCAGTGCTAGCGGGGCTTTAGAGACCCAGTACTTC. Translation: CASSASGALETQYF.